This T cell receptor (beta chain) stems from a study of early T cells in non-severe SARS-CoV-2 infection. About the study: The authors sequenced bulk RNA from unsorted whole blood, leaving chains unpaired.

General study findings and limits: Reliance on VDJdb matching favored anti-spike CD8 responses; private and CD4 specificities were missed.

As to this clonotype: Its antigen is still unknown.

Germline lookup yields CDR1 LNHDA and CDR2 SQIVND (reference sequence). The ends were cut back, 3 bases at V and 1 base at J, with 3 bases in the middle. The CDR3 is 13 amino acids. The protocol attached unique molecular identifiers to individual cDNA molecules. TCRdb passed the 5' RACE reads through MiXCR, listing each CDR3 protein once. The table lists around 30,000 distinct CDR3 sequences, about 9.9% of them singletons. The TCR was taken from an adult who was a healthcare worker with PCR-confirmed SARS-CoV-2 infection or an uninfected control (not recorded which). V and J are TRBV19 and TRBJ2-2; D call uncertain. The sequenced material came from whole blood. CDR3 sequence (DNA): TGTGCCAGTAGTATTGGGAACACCGGGGAGCTGTTTTTT. Translation: CASSIGNTGELFF. The full variable domain, with the rest looked up from reference TRBV19 and TRBJ2-2, is DGGITQSPKYLFRKEGQNVTLSCEQNLNHDAMYWYRQDPGQGLRLIYYSQIVNDFQKGDIAEGYSVSREKKESFPLTVTSAQKNPTAFYLCASSIGNTGELFFGEGSRLTVL.